One and the same sample provided the 15 T cell receptor beta chains below, sequenced in a study of T cell changes during pregnancy in multiple sclerosis. TCRdb's table, derived via immunoSEQ multiplex PCR, lists solely in-frame clones and lacks some. The sample lists approximately 40,000 clones; 85% to 95% were seen once. The input for sequencing was CD4+ T cells from peripheral blood mononuclear cells, taken in the third trimester of pregnancy. These receptors were obtained from a female donor with multiple sclerosis, enrolled in a pregnancy study.

The chain has TRBV30 and TRBJ1-6; 10 positions agree with TRBD1. J lost 7 bases, V lost 8 bases, and 5 bases had no gene match. The CDR3 totals 13 residues. Per germline, CDR1 GTSNPN and CDR2 SVGIG (reference sequence). The CDR3 loop reads CAGSGQGNSPLHF. Written as DNA, the CDR3 is TGTGCCGGATCGGGACAGGGGAATTCACCCCTCCACTTT. Full variable domain (missing parts from reference TRBV30 and TRBJ1-6): SQTIHQWPATLVQPVGSPLSLECTVEGTSNPNLYWYRQAAGRGLQLLFYSVGIGQISSEVPQNLSASRPQDRQFILSSKKLLLSDSGFYLCAGSGQGNSPLHFGNGTRLTVT.

This rearrangement joins TRBV7-9 to TRBJ2-7; unclear D gene. Germline assignment: CDR1 SEHNR and CDR2 FQNEAQ (reference sequence). CDR3 length: 11 amino acids. V shed 3 bases and J shed 5 bases, with 5 bases lying between them. The CDR3, as DNA: TGTGCCAGCAGCTTTAAAAACGAGCAGTACTTC. It is translated as CASSFKNEQYF.

This chain links TRBV19 with TRBJ1-5; weak D call: TRBD1 (6 bases). This CDR3 region has 16 residues. Trimming took 4 bases from V and 1 from J, leaving 14 bases between them. The germline gives CDR1 LNHDA, CDR2 SQIVND (reference sequence). The CDR3 sequence: CASSTTGTRSNQPQHF. CDR3 coding DNA: TGTGCCAGTAGTACCACAGGGACACGGAGCAATCAGCCCCAGCATTTT.

This chain joins TRBV7-2 and TRBJ1-2; D might be TRBD1 (6 bases). This CDR3 has 12 amino acids. Germline V CDR1 and CDR2: SGHTA, FQGNSA. Between the trimmed V and J ends, which lost 5 bases and 8 bases, there was a span of 12 bases. CDR3 nucleotide sequence: TGTGCCAGCAGCCCACAGGGAAACGGCTACACCTTC. It codes for CASSPQGNGYTF.

The J gene is TRBJ2-5, the V gene TRBV7-6; D is perhaps TRBD1 (6 bases). V shed 0 bases and J shed 5 bases, with 10 bases lying between them. Germline CDR1 is SGHVS and CDR2 is FNYEAQ. This CDR3 is 14 amino acids long. For the CDR3, the DNA is TGTGCCAGCAGCTTAGCTGGGGGCGGGGAGACCCAGTACTTC. It specifies CASSLAGGGETQYF.

This chain connects TRBV19 to TRBJ2-2, with 8 positions matching TRBD2. The germline V gene encodes CDR1 LNHDA and CDR2 SQIVND (reference sequence). V shed 1 base and J 2 bases; nucleotides not matched to a gene: 6. The CDR3 is 17 residues long. CDR3 sequence (DNA): TGTGCCAGTAGTATAGCCCGTCTAGCGGGTAACACCGGGGAGCTGTTTTTT. Its protein is CASSIARLAGNTGELFF. Full variable domain (outside the CDR3, taken from reference TRBV19 and TRBJ2-2): DGGITQSPKYLFRKEGQNVTLSCEQNLNHDAMYWYRQDPGQGLRLIYYSQIVNDFQKGDIAEGYSVSREKKESFPLTVTSAQKNPTAFYLCASSIARLAGNTGELFFGEGSRLTVL.

V usage is TRBV5-6 and J usage is TRBJ1-6; a weak D match, TRBD1 (5 bases). Germline assignment: CDR1 SGHDT and CDR2 YYEEEE. V lost 4 bases, J lost 5 bases, and 13 bases lay in between. The CDR3 extends over 15 amino acids. CDR3 nucleotide sequence: TGTGCCAGCAGCCTAGACAGTGGGAATAATTCACCCCTCCACTTT. Translation gives CASSLDSGNNSPLHF.

The chain is built from TRBV5-4 and TRBJ2-5; possibly TRBD2 for D (5 bases). This CDR3 has 13 amino acids. The germline V gene has CDR1 SGHNT and CDR2 YYREEE (reference sequence). Trimming pared 4 bases from V and 1 base from J, leaving 8 bases between. DNA of the CDR3: TGTGCCAGCAGCAGGGAGCTCCAAGAGACCCAGTACTTC. Translating gives CASSRELQETQYF.

The chain carries TRBV27 and TRBJ2-1, with 10 bases that match TRBD2. CDR1 is MNHEY, CDR2 SMNVEV, per germline (reference sequence). V shed 3 bases and J 5 bases; nucleotides not matched to a gene: 7. This CDR3 comprises 16 residues. CDR3 loop: CASSLGGLAGDNEQFF. The CDR3 nucleotides read TGTGCCAGCAGTTTGGGTGGGCTAGCGGGAGACAATGAGCAGTTCTTC.

The chain links TRBV6-6 to TRBJ2-7; TRBD2 matches 9 bases. The germline V gene encodes CDR1 MNHNY and CDR2 SVGAGI (reference sequence). V lost 8 bases to trimming and J lost 6 bases; unmatched junction nucleotides: 8. This CDR3 comprises 13 residues. The CDR3 loop reads CASGIAGAPEQYF. The CDR3 coding sequence is TGTGCCAGCGGAATAGCGGGAGCTCCCGAGCAGTACTTC.

About this clone: One end of the junction is discordant with germline, which a read error may explain. The V call is TRBV5-4, the J call TRBJ2-2; 7 bases are a match to TRBD2. Germline CDR1 SGHNT, CDR2 YYREEE (reference sequence). The CDR3 sequence is 15 residues long. DNA for the CDR3: TGTGCCAGCAGTTTGGGCGGGAGAAGGACCGGGGAGCTGTTTTTT. This sequence encodes CASSLGGRRTGELFF. Filled out from reference TRBV5-4 and TRBJ2-2, the complete variable domain reads ETGVTQSPTHLIKTRGQQVTLRCSSQSGHNTVSWYQQALGQGPQFIFQYYREEENGRGNFPPRFSGLQFPNYSSELNVNALELDDSALYLCASSLGGRRTGELFFGEGSRLTVL.

This chain uses TRBV27 with TRBJ2-1; TRBD1 is a possible D gene (6 bases). The germline V and J ends were trimmed by 0 bases and 0 bases, with 12 bases remaining between them. Germline V gene lookup returns CDR1 MNHEY and CDR2 SMNVEV (reference sequence). The CDR3 is made up of 17 amino acids. The CDR3 is CASSLSTDRPSYNEQFF. CDR3 DNA: TGTGCCAGCAGTTTATCTACCGACAGGCCCTCCTACAATGAGCAGTTCTTC.

This chain links TRBV7-9 with TRBJ2-2; 10 nucleotides line up with TRBD2. CDR3 length: 17 residues. Germline CDR1 reads SEHNR; CDR2 reads FQNEAQ (reference sequence). V lost 1 base to trimming and J lost 1 base; unmatched junction nucleotides: 3. CDR3 in amino acids: CASSLVASGRNTGELFF. The CDR3 DNA is TGTGCCAGCAGCTTAGTTGCTAGCGGGAGGAACACCGGGGAGCTGTTTTTT.

The J gene is TRBJ1-5, the V gene TRBV7-2, with 9 positions matching TRBD1. This CDR3 contains 14 residues. Per the germline V gene, CDR1 is SGHTA and CDR2 is FQGNSA. Losses at the gene ends were 7 bases for V and 7 bases for J; bases not matched to a gene: 8. CDR3 DNA: TGTGCCAGCAACGACAGGGGGAAGGGGCAGCCCCAGCATTTT. It codes for CASNDRGKGQPQHF.

The chain carries TRBV19 and TRBJ2-1; 11 nucleotides align to TRBD1. The V gene's germline CDR1 is LNHDA and CDR2 SQIVND (reference sequence). The CDR3 loop spans 14 amino acids. Unmatched junction bases numbered 5, after V lost 4 bases and J lost 9 bases. This CDR3 is CASSKGQGALEQFF. CDR3 nucleotide sequence: TGTGCCAGTAGTAAAGGACAGGGGGCTCTTGAGCAGTTCTTC.